The rows below give T cell receptor beta chains drawn from one sample of a study of kidney transplant recipient with SARS-CoV-2 infection. TCRdb reanalysed the reads using MiXCR and keeps one entry per CDR3 protein. Of 200,000 to 300,000 distinct CDR3 sequences listed, 25% to 35% are singletons. The sequencing used a blood sample, collected at baseline and on roughly day 110 from a kidney transplant recipient. The source is a young adult male patient who had COVID-19 and was a kidney transplant recipient. The graft donor may have given rise to some T cells. Both conserved end residues are part of each CDR3. A D gene is named only where the DNA matches it firmly. Clone sizes are given selectively: once, few, many, or a class where the clone is expanded.

>many|TRBV15|.|TRBJ2-2
TGTGCCACCAGCAGAGAAAGACAGTCCACCGGGGAGCTGTTTTTT
CATSRERQSTGELFF
>many|TRBV5-4|.|TRBJ2-7
TGTGCCAGCAGCTTCCCCGCTGACAGGGAGGGCTCCTACGAGCAGTACTTC
CASSFPADREGSYEQYF
>many|TRBV5-1|.|TRBJ1-2
TGCGCCAGCAGCTTGGTTGTAGGGGACTATGGCTACACCTTC
CASSLVVGDYGYTF
>many|TRBV15|.|TRBJ1-5
TGTGCCACCAGCAGAGATTTAGCCCCAAGGCCCCAGCATTTT
CATSRDLAPRPQHF
>many|TRBV2|TRBD1|TRBJ2-7
TGTGCCTCCACCGGGACAGGGACCTACGAGCAGTACTTC
CASTGTGTYEQYF
>.|TRBV7-9|TRBD2|TRBJ2-4
TGTGCCAGCAGCCCGTATGTGGCTAGCGGGAGTAGGTCCCCCTTTCCCAAAAACATTCAGTACTTC
CASSPYVASGSRSPFPKNIQYF
>many|TRBV5-2|.|TRBJ2-6
TGTGCCAGCAATTCGCTAAGAGAGTACACAAAGTCGGGCAACGTCCTGACTTTC
CASNSLREYTKSGNVLTF
>few|TRBV20-1|TRBD1|TRBJ1-4
TGCAGTGCCACCCAGGGGGCGCAAGTTGAAAAACTGTTTTTT
CSATQGAQVEKLFF
>many|TRBV7-6|.|TRBJ2-7
TGTGCCAGCAGCTTAGGACCTTCTTGGTTGGGGCGAAGGGGCCTCGAGCAGTACTTC
CASSLGPSWLGRRGLEQYF
>many|TRBV5-3|.|TRBJ1-2
TGTGCCAGAAGGTACGTAGTGGTGAGAAAGACCTATGGCTACACCTTC
CARRYVVVRKTYGYTF
>many|TRBV28|TRBD1|TRBJ1-6
TGTGCCAGCAGTCCCCGACAGGGGGCTAATTCACCCCTCCACTTT
CASSPRQGANSPLHF
>many|TRBV7-3|.|TRBJ2-7
TGTGCCAGCAGCTCGCCGGGCACATTCTTGGAGCAGTACTTC
CASSSPGTFLEQYF
>.|TRBV7-8|TRBD2|TRBJ2-5
TGTGCCAGCAGCTTCCCCTGTAGCGGGAGGGCTCGGGAGACCCAGTACTTC
CASSFPCSGRARETQYF
>many|TRBV6-6|.|TRBJ1-5
TGTGCCAGCAGTTACTCGATTCCGGAAATTAATCAGCCCCAGCATTTT
CASSYSIPEINQPQHF
>many|TRBV20-1|.|TRBJ2-3
TGCAGTGCTATCCGCGGGACGCAAACAGATACGCAGTATTTT
CSAIRGTQTDTQYF
>many|TRBV6-5|.|TRBJ2-2
TGTGCCAGCACCCAGGGAGGGGGTCGCGCCGGGGAGCTGTTTTTT
CASTQGGGRAGELFF
>many|TRBV27|.|TRBJ2-7
TGTGCCAGCAGGCCCGCAGGGTACTCTACCGAGCAGTACTTC
CASRPAGYSTEQYF
>many|TRBV21-1|.|TRBJ2-2
TGTGCCAGCAGAACAAAGTATCAGCAGCAAAACACCGGGGAGCTGTTTTTT
CASRTKYQQQNTGELFF
>.|TRBV4-3|.|TRBJ2-5
TGCGCCAACAGCCAAGATTGGGGCCCGGTGGAGAAAGAGACCCAGTACTTC
CANSQDWGPVEKETQYF
>many|TRBV6-5|TRBD1|TRBJ1-5
TGTGCCAGCAGCGCGGACAGGGGACAAAATCAGCCCCAGCATTTT
CASSADRGQNQPQHF
>few|TRBV19|TRBD1|TRBJ2-1
TGTGCCAGTACCAGGGGGTCTAACTACAATGAGCAGTTCTTC
CASTRGSNYNEQFF
>many|TRBV16|.|TRBJ1-2
TGTGCCAGCAGCAGTTATCAGGTCGTTAGAAAGACCTATGGCTACACCTTC
CASSSYQVVRKTYGYTF
>many|TRBV12-5|.|TRBJ2-5
TGTGCTAGTGGTACGGAGGGGGAGACCCAGTACTTC
CASGTEGETQYF
>many|TRBV4-2|.|TRBJ2-7
TGTGCCAGCAGCCAAAATAGTGCCAGTTACTACGAGCAGTACTTC
CASSQNSASYYEQYF
>many|TRBV5-1|TRBD1|TRBJ1-1
TGCGCCAGCAGCGTCACCGGGACAGGGCTGAACACTGAAGCTTTCTTT
CASSVTGTGLNTEAFF
>many|TRBV30|.|TRBJ1-2
TGTGCCTGGCTTACGCTGCGTTATAGAAAGACCTATGGCTACACCTTC
CAWLTLRYRKTYGYTF
>many|TRBV4-1|.|TRBJ1-2
TGCGCCAGCAGCCAAGGGACAGTTAACTATGGCTACACCTTC
CASSQGTVNYGYTF
>many|TRBV9|.|TRBJ2-7
TGTGCCAGCAGCGTAGGACTAGGGGTCCGCGAGCAGTACTTC
CASSVGLGVREQYF
>.|TRBV6-8|.|TRBJ1-2
TGTGCCAGCAGTGTCGTCTTACGCTCTAGAAAGGCCTATGGCTACACCTTC
CASSVVLRSRKAYGYTF
>many|TRBV6-4|.|TRBJ1-2
TGTGCCAGCAGTGACATCGCCTCACACGGAAAGACCTATGGCTACACCTTC
CASSDIASHGKTYGYTF
>.|TRBV5-6|TRBD1|TRBJ1-2
TGTGCCAGCAGCTCTAGTCCCGGGACAGGGCATTTTGACTATGGCTACACCTTC
CASSSSPGTGHFDYGYTF
>many|TRBV6-5|TRBD1|TRBJ1-2
TGTGCCAGCAGTCGCCGACAGGGCGCGGCGGGCTATGGCTACACCTTC
CASSRRQGAAGYGYTF